These 5 T cell receptor beta chains share one sample of origin, sequenced in a study of shared clonotypes between healthy human individuals. Here immunoSEQ multiplex PCR was the method, and the copy in TCRdb shows in-frame clones only, minus some. The data hold 850,000 to 1,200,000 clones, with about 75% observed a single time. Sequences were obtained from memory CD4+ T cells sorted from blood. Subset in this sample: CD45RA-negative fraction. Receptors were obtained from a man aged 18 to 29 in good health.

The V and J genes are TRBV7-2 and TRBJ1-2, with D maybe TRBD1 (6 bases). The CDR3 extends over 12 amino acids. Trimming stripped 5 bases from V and 11 bases from J, with 15 bases between. CDR1 is SGHTA, CDR2 FQGNSA, per germline. The DNA of the CDR3 is TGTGCCAGCAGCGCCATACAGGGAGTATACACCTTC. Protein: CASSAIQGVYTF.

This clone was counted once. At one end the junction does not follow the germline gene, possibly because of a read error. In the same sample, other DNA sequences code for this CDR3. The chain employs TRBV6-1 and TRBJ1-2; the D gene is possibly TRBD1 (5 bases). This CDR3 region has 14 residues. Germline V gene lookup returns CDR1 MNHNS and CDR2 SASEGT. The DNA for the CDR3 is TGTGCCAGCAGCGAAGGGGAGGGCAGCTATGGCTACACCTTC. Protein sequence: CASSEGEGSYGYTF.

This chain links TRBV15 with TRBJ2-3; 10 bases fit TRBD1. This CDR3 contains 17 residues. V lost 0 bases and J lost 4; bases outside the gene matches: 7. CDR1 and CDR2 (germline): LNHNV, YYDKDF (reference sequence). The CDR3 sequence is CATSRERDRGAPDTQYF. CDR3 in DNA: TGTGCCACCAGCAGAGAAAGGGACAGGGGTGCCCCAGATACGCAGTATTTT.

This rearrangement joins TRBV6-6 to TRBJ2-7; 7 bases fit TRBD2. This CDR3 comprises 16 residues. Germline CDR1 reads MNHNY; CDR2 reads SVGAGI (reference sequence). V was pared by 0 bases and J by 7 bases, with 12 bases of the junction left unmatched. The DNA of the CDR3 is TGTGCCAGCAGTTACTCGGGCGGGAGCACTCCTTGGGAGCAGTACTTC. It encodes CASSYSGGSTPWEQYF.

This clone appeared a few times. The V call is TRBV28, the J call TRBJ1-2, with 9 bases lining up with TRBD1. Germline CDR1 and CDR2: MDHEN and SYDVKM. The CDR3 spans 20 residues. With 6 bases clipped from V and 7 bases from J, the junction kept 27 bases outside the gene matches. CDR3 residues: CASRFPAAPGQGNPNGGYTF. The CDR3 DNA reads as TGTGCCAGCAGGTTCCCCGCCGCGCCGGGACAGGGAAACCCAAACGGTGGCTACACCTTC.